Given below is one TCR beta chain in context. Profiled with immunoSEQ multiplex PCR; TCRdb holds only in-frame clones, not every one. The table includes about 46,000 clones, approximately 70% detected once. The data belong to a study of PD-1 blockade in classical Hodgkin lymphoma. In every patient, relapse followed autologous stem cell transplantation, while exposure to brentuximab vedotin differed. The germline V gene has CDR1 SEHNR and CDR2 FQNEAQ (reference sequence). This CDR3 region has 11 residues. Trimming removed 8 bases at V and 3 bases at J, with 7 bases between. The sequence was collected from a human donor with classical Hodgkin lymphoma. The J gene is TRBJ1-2, the V gene TRBV7-9, with a possible D match to TRBD1 (5 bases). Source: peripheral blood mononuclear cells (PBMCs), taken at baseline. Written as DNA, the CDR3 is TGTGCCAGCGTGGGGGACTATGGCTACACCTTC. Translation gives CASVGDYGYTF.